The 20 T cell receptor beta chains given below trace back to one sample, sequenced in a study of sequential checkpoint blockade in melanoma. The sample's treatment: randomized to nivolumab then ipilimumab (arm A) or the reverse (arm B). Some clones are missing from TCRdb's copy, which holds only in-frame ones; the method was immunoSEQ multiplex PCR. Of over 2,000 clones listed, approximately 22% are singletons. The input for sequencing was tumor tissue (inferred from file names), taken from a patient given nivolumab and ipilimumab in sequence. These receptor sequences come from a human donor with melanoma.

This clone has just a few counts. The chain employs TRBV10-3 and TRBJ2-2; 10 bases align to TRBD2. The trim removed 0 bases at V and 3 bases at J, leaving 10 bases unmatched. Germline V gene data show CDR1 as ENHRY and CDR2 as SYGVKD. CDR3 length: 19 residues. In DNA form, the CDR3 reads TGTGCCATCAGTGAGTCTCTAGCCGGGACTAGCGAAGACACCGGGGAGCTGTTTTTT. Residues: CAISESLAGTSEDTGELFF.

This clone appeared a few times. The genes are TRBV6-8 and TRBJ1-1, with D perhaps TRBD1 (5 bases). Germline V gene data show CDR1 as MNHGY and CDR2 as SAAAGT. Trimming cost V 10 bases and J 1 base, with 13 bases left between them. The CDR3 is 13 residues long. CDR3: CATSRGENTEAFF. The DNA of the CDR3 is TGTGCCACCTCTCGGGGGGAGAACACTGAAGCTTTCTTT.

This clone qualifies as large (0.1 to 1%). The CDR3, as DNA: TGTGCCAGCAGTTACACCGTGACAGGGAGAAAACCAGAAGCTTTCTTT. This encodes CASSYTVTGRKPEAFF. The chain joins TRBV6-8 to TRBJ1-1, with 7 bases that match TRBD1. Looked up from germline, CDR1 is MNHGY and CDR2 is SAAAGT. The CDR3 sequence is 16 residues long. V lost 2 bases to trimming and J lost 8 bases; unmatched junction nucleotides: 14.

This clone was detected a few times. The chain's CDR3 is CASSGVDSNLDNEQFF. The CDR3, as DNA: TGTGCCAGCAGTGGAGTTGACAGCAACTTGGACAATGAGCAGTTCTTC. The J gene is TRBJ2-1, the V gene TRBV6-8, with D possibly matching TRBD1 (5 bases). Germline-derived CDR1 and CDR2 are MNHGY and SAAAGT. CDR3 size: 16 residues. Trimming took 5 bases from V and 5 from J, leaving 19 bases between them.

This clone was seen more than once but under ten times. The chain uses TRBV9 and TRBJ2-3; 8 nucleotides agree with TRBD2. CDR1 and CDR2 (germline): SGDLS, YYNGEE. The ends lost 2 bases at V and 6 bases at J; junction bases unmatched: 11. There are 16 residues in the CDR3. The CDR3 DNA is TGTGCCAGCAGCGTCCAGGCTGGGACTAGAACGGATACGCAGTATTTT. Its translation: CASSVQAGTRTDTQYF.

This clone was seen many times. This chain links TRBV11-3 with TRBJ1-4; no definite D call. The CDR3 is 14 residues long. With 2 bases removed from V and 3 bases from J, the gap between germline ends came to 7 bases. Germline lookup yields CDR1 SGHNT and CDR2 YENEEA. CDR3 region: CASSLMGSNEKLFF. The DNA for the CDR3 is TGTGCCAGCAGCTTAATGGGTTCTAATGAAAAACTGTTTTTT. Combining the CDR3 with reference TRBV11-3 and TRBJ1-4 gives the whole variable domain EAGVVQSPRYKIIEKKQPVAFWCNPISGHNTLYWYLQNLGQGPELLIRYENEEAVDDSQLPKDRFSAERLKGVDSTLKIQPAELGDSAVYLCASSLMGSNEKLFFGSGTQLSVL.

This clone ranks as medium-sized (0.01 to 0.1%). The chain couples TRBV11-3 to TRBJ1-2; 8 bases match TRBD1. V trimming: 4 bases; J trimming: 0 bases; junction bases outside the gene matches: 4. CDR1 is SGHNT and CDR2 is YENEEA in the germline V gene. This CDR3 spans 15 amino acids. The CDR3 reads CASSSGQGTNYGYTF. For the CDR3, the DNA is TGTGCCAGCAGCTCTGGACAGGGCACTAACTATGGCTACACCTTC.

The chain uses TRBV18 and TRBJ1-2; TRBD1 agrees at 7 bases. With V trimmed by 3 bases and J by 7 bases, 8 bases remained unmatched. Per the germline V gene, CDR1 is KGHSH and CDR2 is LQKENI. CDR3 length: 14 amino acids. CDR3 amino acids: CASSPQQGRGGYTF. Here the CDR3 DNA reads TGTGCCAGCTCACCCCAACAGGGGCGGGGTGGCTACACCTTC.

V gene TRBV19 combines with J gene TRBJ1-1, with a possible D match to TRBD1 (6 bases). The CDR3 is made up of 14 amino acids. V was clipped by 6 bases and J by 7 bases, with 18 bases between them. Germline lookup yields CDR1 LNHDA and CDR2 SQIVND (reference sequence). The CDR3 is CASSQGWSSFEAFF. The CDR3 coding sequence is TGTGCCAGTAGCCAGGGGTGGAGCTCTTTTGAAGCTTTCTTT.

By share, this clone ranks as medium-sized. The chain has TRBV11-3 and TRBJ1-1, with TRBD1 identical over 7 bases. Germline CDR1 SGHNT, CDR2 YENEEA. CDR3 length: 14 amino acids. Unmatched junction bases numbered 6, after V lost 4 bases and J lost 4 bases. The CDR3 here is CASSYPTGPTEAFF. DNA of the CDR3: TGTGCCAGCAGCTACCCGACAGGGCCCACTGAAGCTTTCTTT. The whole variable domain, remainder taken from reference TRBV11-3 and TRBJ1-1, is EAGVVQSPRYKIIEKKQPVAFWCNPISGHNTLYWYLQNLGQGPELLIRYENEEAVDDSQLPKDRFSAERLKGVDSTLKIQPAELGDSAVYLCASSYPTGPTEAFFGQGTRLTVV.

There are a few counts of this clone. The V call is TRBV6-8, the J call TRBJ2-5, with D tentatively TRBD2 (5 bases). Per germline, CDR1 MNHGY and CDR2 SAAAGT. V lost 7 bases and J 4 bases, leaving 16 bases between the germline ends. The CDR3 covers 14 residues. For the CDR3, the DNA is TGTGCCAGCATTGAACCGGGGAAGGGAGAGACCCAGTACTTC. Its protein is CASIEPGKGETQYF.

The chain employs TRBV7-7 and TRBJ2-2; tentatively, D is TRBD2 (6 bases). V gave up 5 bases and J gave up 4 bases, with 17 bases separating them. The germline V gene encodes CDR1 SSHAT and CDR2 FNYEAQ (reference sequence). The length of the CDR3 is 16 residues. The CDR3 DNA reads TGTGCCAGCAGCCCGCGGGGTCGAACCGGCACCGGGGAGCTGTTTTTT. Translation: CASSPRGRTGTGELFF.

By proportion, this clone is medium-sized. The chain couples TRBV9 to TRBJ1-2; D might be TRBD1 (6 bases). The CDR3 runs 16 residues. Germline CDR1 is SGDLS and CDR2 is YYNGEE. Trimming left V 6 bases short and J 4 bases short, with 22 bases between. CDR3 nucleotides: TGTGCCAGCAAGAGGGGTCCGCCGAAGGGGGGCTATGGCTACACCTTC. Amino acids: CASKRGPPKGGYGYTF. The entire variable domain, with the rest obtained from reference TRBV9 and TRBJ1-2, is as follows: DSGVTQTPKHLITATGQRVTLRCSPRSGDLSVYWYQQSLDQGLQFLIQYYNGEERAKGNILERFSAQQFPDLHSELNLSSLELGDSALYFCASKRGPPKGGYGYTFGSGTRLTVV.

This clone was observed at least ten times. The chain couples TRBV11-3 to TRBJ1-3; TRBD1 is a possible D gene (6 bases). CDR1 is SGHNT and CDR2 is YENEEA in the germline V gene. This CDR3 is built from 15 residues. With 1 base removed from V and 4 bases from J, the gap between germline ends came to 11 bases. The CDR3 loop reads CASSLVDRPGNTIYF. For the CDR3, the DNA is TGTGCCAGCAGCTTAGTCGACAGGCCGGGAAACACCATATATTTT. Variable domain in full (rest from reference TRBV11-3 and TRBJ1-3): EAGVVQSPRYKIIEKKQPVAFWCNPISGHNTLYWYLQNLGQGPELLIRYENEEAVDDSQLPKDRFSAERLKGVDSTLKIQPAELGDSAVYLCASSLVDRPGNTIYFGEGSWLTVV.

This clone has more than one count but fewer than ten. The V and J genes are TRBV6-8 and TRBJ2-1; the match to TRBD2 covers 14 bases. Germline CDR1 is MNHGY and CDR2 is SAAAGT. Trimming removed 5 bases from V and 7 bases from J; junction bases left unmatched: 10. This CDR3 spans 17 amino acids. Here the CDR3 reads CASSTHRGTSGSNEQFF. The CDR3 DNA follows: TGTGCCAGCAGTACCCACCGGGGGACTAGCGGGAGTAATGAGCAGTTCTTC.

In its sample, this clone was seen a few times. The rearrangement joins TRBV6-8 to TRBJ1-1; the D gene is possibly TRBD1 (5 bases). The germline V and J ends were trimmed by 2 bases and 7 bases, with 14 bases remaining between them. CDR3 length: 14 amino acids. The germline gives CDR1 MNHGY, CDR2 SAAAGT. CDR3 amino acids: CASSYPGGLREAFF. CDR3 nucleotide sequence: TGTGCCAGCAGTTACCCCGGGGGGTTACGTGAAGCTTTCTTT.

The chain is built from TRBV5-1 and TRBJ1-2; perhaps TRBD1 as D (5 bases). The CDR3 loop spans 15 amino acids. Per the germline V gene, CDR1 is SGHRS and CDR2 is YFSETQ. V was pared by 0 bases and J by 2 bases, with 11 bases between. The CDR3 here is CASSLGGPGNYGYTF. CDR3 DNA: TGCGCCAGCAGCTTGGGAGGACCAGGGAACTATGGCTACACCTTC.

The V and J genes are TRBV5-1 and TRBJ2-5; a possible D gene is TRBD1 (6 bases). The CDR3 length is 14 residues. Trimming left V 6 bases short and J 1 base short, with 13 bases between. Germline V gene data show CDR1 as SGHRS and CDR2 as YFSETQ. The CDR3 DNA reads as TGCGCCAGCACCCCTGGGGGCATCCAAGAGACCCAGTACTTC. It codes for CASTPGGIQETQYF.

This clone was detected many times. This chain connects TRBV23-1 to TRBJ2-7; tentative D call: TRBD1 (5 bases). TRBV23-1 is treated as an ORF (open reading frame) with a function not yet certain. The V end lost 6 bases, the J end lost 3 bases, and 12 bases lay between the germline ends. This CDR3 is 13 amino acids long. The CDR3 sequence is CASSPRVGYEQYF. CDR3 nucleotide sequence: TGCGCCAGCAGCCCCAGGGTTGGCTACGAGCAGTACTTC.

This clone showed up just a few times. The chain couples TRBV4-1 to TRBJ2-7; D unclear. The V gene's germline CDR1 is MGHRA and CDR2 YSYEKL. The CDR3 sequence is 16 residues long. V was pared by 0 bases and J by 1 base, with 13 bases between. The CDR3 loop reads CASSQEAPPRSYEQYF. The CDR3 nucleotides read TGCGCCAGCAGCCAAGAGGCGCCCCCGAGGTCCTACGAGCAGTACTTC.